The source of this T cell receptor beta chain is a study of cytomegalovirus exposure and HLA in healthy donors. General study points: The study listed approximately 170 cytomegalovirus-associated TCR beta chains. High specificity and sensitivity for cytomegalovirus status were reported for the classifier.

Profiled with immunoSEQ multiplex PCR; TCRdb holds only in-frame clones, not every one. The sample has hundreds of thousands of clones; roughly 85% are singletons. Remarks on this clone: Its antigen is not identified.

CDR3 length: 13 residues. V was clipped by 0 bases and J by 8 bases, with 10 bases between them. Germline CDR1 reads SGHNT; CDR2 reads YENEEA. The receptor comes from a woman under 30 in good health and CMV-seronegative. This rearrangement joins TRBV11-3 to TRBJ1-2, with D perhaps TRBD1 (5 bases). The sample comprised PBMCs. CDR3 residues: CASSLDSGDGYTF. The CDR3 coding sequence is TGTGCCAGCAGCTTAGACTCGGGGGACGGCTACACCTTC.